These 24 T cell receptor beta chains came from one sample sequenced in a study of blood T cell repertoires in COVID-19. TCRdb's copy holds only in-frame clones and misses some; the assay was immunoSEQ multiplex PCR. The table includes fewer than 500,000 clones, 70% to 90% detected once. Sequencing was performed on peripheral blood. All receptors come from a man aged 18 to 29 with COVID-19, enrolled during active disease.

The rearrangement uses TRBV4-2 and TRBJ2-5; perhaps TRBD1 as D (6 bases). There are 16 residues in the CDR3. With 0 bases removed from V and 1 base from J, the gap between germline ends came to 12 bases. Germline V gene data show CDR1 as LGHNA and CDR2 as YNFKEQ. CDR3 bases: TGTGCCAGCAGCCAAGACGGGACAACGACCCAAGAGACCCAGTACTTC. Translation: CASSQDGTTTQETQYF.

CDR3 amino acids: CASSPDSRGSPLHF. The CDR3 bases are TGTGCCAGCAGCCCCGACAGTAGAGGTTCACCCCTCCACTTT. The chain employs TRBV7-3 and TRBJ1-6; tentative D call: TRBD1 (5 bases). The CDR3 extends over 14 amino acids. V was trimmed by 5 bases and J by 9 bases, leaving 14 bases between them. The germline V gene encodes CDR1 SGHTA and CDR2 FQGTGA.

The chain recombines TRBV11-2 with TRBJ1-1; no definite D call. With 1 base removed from V and 1 base from J, the gap between germline ends came to 13 bases. The germline V gene encodes CDR1 SGHAT and CDR2 FQNNGV. This CDR3 has 16 amino acids. CDR3 coding DNA: TGTGCCAGCAGCTTAGGATTACGACGGGAGAACACTGAAGCTTTCTTT. Translated: CASSLGLRRENTEAFF.

This chain joins TRBV20-1 and TRBJ2-1, with unresolved D. The CDR3 contains 11 residues. From germline, CDR1 is DFQATT and CDR2 SNEGSKA (reference sequence). V lost 2 bases to trimming and J lost 6 bases, with 5 bases between them. The CDR3 nucleotides read TGCAGTGCTAGACCGGGCAATGAGCAGTTCTTC. Protein sequence: CSARPGNEQFF.

The gene calls are TRBV4-1 and TRBJ2-1; no firm D call. Trimming took 1 base from V and 5 from J, leaving 9 bases between them. The CDR3 is 14 amino acids. Germline V gene sequence: CDR1 MGHRA, CDR2 YSYEKL. The CDR3 sequence is CASSQGPLNNEQFF. DNA of the CDR3: TGCGCCAGCAGCCAAGGCCCACTTAACAATGAGCAGTTCTTC.

V gene TRBV24-1 combines with J gene TRBJ2-5; possible D gene TRBD1, 6 bases. Germline V CDR1 and CDR2: KGHDR, SFDVKD. The CDR3 has 13 amino acids. V lost 4 bases and J 2 bases, leaving 7 bases between the germline ends. CDR3 in amino acids: CATSDGQQETQYF. The DNA of the CDR3 is TGTGCCACCAGTGACGGACAGCAAGAGACCCAGTACTTC.

CDR3 nucleotides: TGTGCCAGCAGCCAAGAGATGTCTAGCGGGACAGATACGCAGTATTTT. This gives the protein CASSQEMSSGTDTQYF. V gene TRBV4-2 combines with J gene TRBJ2-3, with 8 bases lining up with TRBD2. Trimming removed 0 bases from V and 3 bases from J; junction bases left unmatched: 5. Germline V gene lookup returns CDR1 LGHNA and CDR2 YNFKEQ. CDR3 length equals 16 residues.

V is TRBV24-1 and J is TRBJ2-1, with TRBD1 matching over 9 bases. Germline CDR1 and CDR2: KGHDR and SFDVKD. With V trimmed by 3 bases and J by 8 bases, 13 bases remained unmatched. The CDR3 extends over 17 amino acids. The DNA for the CDR3 is TGTGCCACCAGTGATGCACCCGGGACAGGGTTAGGCGATGAGCAGTTCTTC. Amino acids: CATSDAPGTGLGDEQFF.

The V gene is TRBV5-6, the J gene TRBJ2-1, with a tentative D call TRBD2 (5 bases). The CDR3 runs to 16 residues. The germline V gene has CDR1 SGHDT and CDR2 YYEEEE. V lost 0 bases, J lost 0 bases, and 10 bases lay in between. The CDR3 bases are TGTGCCAGCAGCTTGGGGGTAGGAGGCTCCTACAATGAGCAGTTCTTC. Protein product: CASSLGVGGSYNEQFF.

This CDR3 reads CAISESSGGVETQYF. The DNA of the CDR3 is TGTGCCATCAGTGAGTCTAGCGGGGGAGTTGAGACCCAGTACTTC. The chain couples TRBV10-3 to TRBJ2-5; TRBD2 matches 9 bases. V lost 0 bases to trimming and J lost 5 bases; unmatched junction nucleotides: 4. The CDR3 loop spans 15 amino acids. Per the germline V gene, CDR1 is ENHRY and CDR2 is SYGVKD.

There are a few counts of this clone. The rearrangement links TRBV19 to TRBJ2-7, with TRBD2 matching over 13 bases. The CDR3 length is 15 residues. J lost 4 bases, V lost 7 bases, and 7 bases had no gene match. Per the germline V gene, CDR1 is LNHDA and CDR2 is SQIVND (reference sequence). CDR3 sequence: CASTGTSGERYEQYF. CDR3 sequence (DNA): TGTGCCAGTACCGGGACTAGCGGGGAAAGGTACGAGCAGTACTTC.

This clone showed up just a few times. The chain recombines TRBV7-9 with TRBJ1-2; 8 bases are a match to TRBD1. This CDR3 region has 15 residues. Trimming removed 1 base from V and 5 bases from J; junction bases left unmatched: 6. Germline V gene lookup returns CDR1 SEHNR and CDR2 FQNEAQ (reference sequence). CDR3 sequence: CASSLGTGQIYGYTF. The CDR3, as DNA: TGTGCCAGCAGCTTAGGGACAGGGCAAATTTATGGCTACACCTTC.

The chain links TRBV19 to TRBJ1-2; D gene uncertain. Trimming stripped 7 bases from V and 8 bases from J, with 17 bases between. Germline CDR1 reads LNHDA; CDR2 reads SQIVND (reference sequence). This CDR3 is 13 amino acids long. The DNA for the CDR3 is TGTGCCAGTACCCATGGGGTAACGGGAGGCTACACCTTC. Amino acid sequence: CASTHGVTGGYTF.

The rearrangement uses TRBV5-1 and TRBJ2-5; 7 nucleotides agree with TRBD1. The germline gives CDR1 SGHRS, CDR2 YFSETQ. The V segment lost 4 bases and the J segment 3 bases; nucleotides outside the gene matches: 12. The CDR3 is 16 amino acids. The CDR3 DNA reads TGCGCCAGCAGCCACCTACCTGGGACAGAGAAAGAGACCCAGTACTTC. Protein sequence: CASSHLPGTEKETQYF.

The chain uses TRBV5-5 and TRBJ2-1; D unresolved. Germline V gene lookup returns CDR1 SGHKS and CDR2 YYEKEE (reference sequence). The CDR3 sequence is 17 residues long. The V and J ends lost 1 base and 0 bases respectively, with 14 bases between them. The chain's CDR3 is CASSLWVAGSSYNEQFF. The CDR3 DNA follows: TGTGCCAGCAGCTTGTGGGTAGCCGGCAGCTCCTACAATGAGCAGTTCTTC.

This clone was counted only a few times. J is TRBJ2-7 and V is TRBV12-5, with D perhaps matching TRBD1 (5 bases). The germline CDR1 and CDR2 sequences are LGHNT and FRNRAP. Trimming cost V 5 bases and J 6 bases, with 14 bases left between them. This CDR3 comprises 13 residues. The CDR3 loop is CASGESGWREQYF. In DNA form, the CDR3 reads TGTGCTAGTGGTGAATCAGGGTGGCGCGAGCAGTACTTC. Together with reference TRBV12-5 and TRBJ2-7, the CDR3 gives the full variable domain: DARVTQTPRHKVTEMGQEVTMRCQPILGHNTVFWYRQTMMQGLELLAYFRNRAPLDDSGMPKDRFSAEMPDATLATLKIQPSEPRDSAVYFCASGESGWREQYFGPGTRLTVT.

The table lists this clone with a count of one. The chain has TRBV7-2 and TRBJ2-1; D is unresolved. The CDR3 is made up of 13 amino acids. Trimming stripped 1 base from V and 4 bases from J, with 5 bases between. From germline, CDR1 is SGHTA and CDR2 FQGNSA. Here the CDR3 reads CASSLGRYNEQFF. CDR3 nucleotide sequence: TGTGCCAGCAGCTTAGGGCGGTACAATGAGCAGTTCTTC.

The rearrangement links TRBV9 to TRBJ2-5; 9 bases match TRBD2. In germline, CDR1 is SGDLS, CDR2 YYNGEE. V lost 3 bases, J lost 4 bases, and 7 bases stayed unmatched. The CDR3 consists of 15 residues. CDR3 amino acids: CASSGSGRRAETQYF. In DNA form, the CDR3 reads TGTGCCAGCAGCGGTAGCGGGAGAAGGGCAGAGACCCAGTACTTC.

The gene calls are TRBV5-1 and TRBJ1-2; tentative D call: TRBD1 (5 bases). Germline assignment: CDR1 SGHRS and CDR2 YFSETQ. The CDR3 totals 16 residues. V shed 0 bases and J shed 6 bases, with 18 bases lying between them. This CDR3 reads CASSLGQGSRIDGYTF. Here the CDR3 DNA reads TGCGCCAGCAGCTTGGGGCAGGGTTCCCGTATCGATGGCTACACCTTC.

The genes are TRBV19 and TRBJ2-1; 11 nucleotides line up with TRBD2. Germline CDR1 LNHDA, CDR2 SQIVND (reference sequence). Trimming at V came to 3 bases and at J to 10 bases, leaving 8 bases not matched to a gene. The CDR3 covers 15 residues. The CDR3 DNA reads TGTGCCAGTAGTATCGCACTAGCGGGAGCAGTGGAGCAGTTCTTC. Its translation: CASSIALAGAVEQFF.

The chain uses TRBV6-6 and TRBJ1-5; 9 bases map to TRBD1. The CDR3 is 16 amino acids. Germline-derived CDR1 and CDR2 are MNHNY and SVGAGI (reference sequence). The J segment lost 7 bases and the V segment lost 6 bases, leaving 13 bases of the junction unmatched. The CDR3 sequence: CASSKTGTGHRQPQHF. The CDR3 DNA follows: TGTGCCAGCAGCAAAACCGGGACAGGGCACCGCCAGCCCCAGCATTTT.

V gene TRBV4-1 combines with J gene TRBJ2-4; the D gene is possibly TRBD1 (5 bases). Germline assignment: CDR1 MGHRA and CDR2 YSYEKL. The germline V and J ends were trimmed by 4 bases and 5 bases, with 12 bases remaining between them. The CDR3 runs 14 residues. CDR3 in amino acids: CASSLRQTENIQYF. DNA for the CDR3: TGCGCCAGCAGCCTTAGACAGACCGAAAACATTCAGTACTTC.

The chain couples TRBV2 to TRBJ2-7, with D perhaps matching TRBD1 (6 bases). Germline V lookup: CDR1 SNHLY, CDR2 FYNNEI. The CDR3 consists of 12 residues. Trimming shortened V by 5 bases and J by 5 bases, and 10 bases separated the two germline ends. The CDR3 DNA reads as TGTGCCAGCAGTCGACAGGACGACGAGCAGTACTTC. The encoded protein is CASSRQDDEQYF.

The rearrangement uses TRBV20-1 and TRBJ1-1; TRBD1 matches 7 bases. CDR3 size: 16 residues. Unmatched junction bases numbered 13, after V lost 3 bases and J lost 3 bases. Germline V gene data show CDR1 as DFQATT and CDR2 as SNEGSKA (reference sequence). The CDR3 spells CSASRDGTQGDTEAFF. The CDR3 region has the DNA TGCAGTGCTAGTCGGGACGGGACTCAGGGGGACACTGAAGCTTTCTTT.